The 32 T cell receptor beta chains below were found in one sample sequenced in a study of T cell repertoires in cytomegalovirus infection. The antigens of these receptors remain unknown. In TCRdb, the reads were re-called with MiXCR into one record per CDR3 protein. The sample carries approximately 730,000 distinct CDR3 sequences, 33% recorded once. The sample in question was cultured PBMCs, obtained from culture after CMV antigen stimulation. These receptor sequences come from a human donor in good health (CMV status not recorded). Some clones in this sample may be carry-over from other donors' samples.

This clonotype was seen a few times. V is TRBV10-3 and J is TRBJ2-5; D possibly corresponds to TRBD1 (5 bases). The germline V and J ends were trimmed by 7 bases and 3 bases, with 12 bases remaining between them. The CDR3 is 13 amino acids. Per germline, CDR1 ENHRY and CDR2 SYGVKD. In DNA form, the CDR3 reads TGTGCCATCAAAGGTGGGGCCGAAGAGACCCAGTACTTC. Its translation: CAIKGGAEETQYF.

As DNA, the CDR3 is TGTGCCAGCAGCCAATGGGACAGGGGGCTTTTAACCTATAATTCACCCCTCCACTTT. It is translated as CASSQWDRGLLTYNSPLHF. V gene TRBV11-3 combines with J gene TRBJ1-6, with 12 bases lining up with TRBD1. The CDR3 extends over 19 amino acids. The ends lost 5 bases at V and 2 bases at J; junction bases unmatched: 10. CDR1 SGHNT and CDR2 YENEEA come from the germline V gene.

The chain is built from TRBV28 and TRBJ2-2; 8 nucleotides line up with TRBD2. CDR1 MDHEN and CDR2 SYDVKM come from the germline V gene. With V trimmed by 3 bases and J by 0 bases, 6 bases remained unmatched. This CDR3 contains 17 residues. The DNA for the CDR3 is TGTGCCAGCAGTTTCCCTGGGACTAGTCCGAACACCGGGGAGCTGTTTTTT. Its protein is CASSFPGTSPNTGELFF.

V is TRBV5-5 and J is TRBJ2-5; 9 bases align to TRBD2. The CDR3 is 16 residues long. Germline V lookup: CDR1 SGHKS, CDR2 YYEKEE (reference sequence). The junction had 5 bases not matched to a gene; V was cut back by 0 bases and J by 2 bases. CDR3 in DNA: TGTGCCAGCAGCTTGGCCTATGCGGGGGGGCAAGAGACCCAGTACTTC. This codes for CASSLAYAGGQETQYF.

J is TRBJ1-2 and V is TRBV5-1; a weak D match, TRBD1 (5 bases). V lost 4 bases to trimming and J lost 4 bases, with 20 bases between them. Germline V gene data show CDR1 as SGHRS and CDR2 as YFSETQ. The CDR3 covers 16 residues. The CDR3 region is CASSLGYGTQTYGYTF. The CDR3, as DNA: TGCGCCAGCAGCCTCGGATATGGGACCCAAACCTATGGCTACACCTTC.

J is TRBJ1-5 and V is TRBV12-3 or TRBV12-4; TRBD1 matches 7 bases. The CDR3 totals 16 residues. With V trimmed by 1 base and J by 5 bases, 8 bases remained unmatched. CDR3 DNA sequence: TGTGCCAGCAGTTTAGAGAGAGGGGGCGTAGATCAGCCCCAGCATTTT. Protein: CASSLERGGVDQPQHF.

The table lists this clonotype with a few counts. The genes are TRBV7-2 and TRBJ2-1; the match to TRBD2 covers 7 bases. From germline, CDR1 is SGHTA and CDR2 FQGNSA. This CDR3 comprises 15 residues. V was clipped by 3 bases and J by 8 bases; unmatched bases: 10. This chain's CDR3 is CASSFKLAIVDEQFF. CDR3 sequence (DNA): TGTGCCAGCAGCTTCAAACTAGCGATCGTCGATGAGCAGTTCTTC.

The chain combines TRBV6-2 or TRBV6-3 with TRBJ1-2; D may be TRBD1 (6 bases). Germline CDR1 is MNHEY and CDR2 is SVGEGT. The ends were cut back, 0 bases at V and 8 bases at J, with 19 bases in the middle. This CDR3 region has 16 residues. CDR3 in DNA: TGTGCCAGCAGTTACTCCTTGGACAGAAAGCGGGACGGCTACACCTTC. Its translation: CASSYSLDRKRDGYTF.

The chain has TRBV7-9 and TRBJ1-6, with D perhaps matching TRBD1 (5 bases). Germline V gene data show CDR1 as SEHNR and CDR2 as FQNEAQ (reference sequence). The germline V and J ends were trimmed by 4 bases and 8 bases, with 15 bases remaining between them. The CDR3 is 15 amino acids. The CDR3 loop is CASSWIGAGDSPLHF. CDR3 DNA sequence: TGTGCCAGCAGCTGGATAGGGGCAGGAGATTCACCCCTCCACTTT.

The chain is built from TRBV7-8 and TRBJ2-1; 13 bases align to TRBD2. The CDR3 runs 19 residues. CDR1 is SGHVS, CDR2 FQNEAQ, per germline. The V segment lost 1 base and the J segment 8 bases; nucleotides outside the gene matches: 14. The CDR3 loop is CASSLGVLAGGPGGDEQFF. The CDR3 DNA is TGTGCCAGCAGCTTAGGAGTACTAGCGGGAGGGCCCGGCGGGGATGAGCAGTTCTTC.

The rearrangement links TRBV2 to TRBJ2-5, with TRBD2 as a possible D gene (6 bases). V was pared by 2 bases and J by 7 bases, with 20 bases between. The CDR3 loop spans 16 amino acids. The germline gives CDR1 SNHLY, CDR2 FYNNEI. CDR3 region: CASSERRGLALGTQYF. CDR3 coding DNA: TGTGCCAGCAGTGAAAGAAGGGGTCTAGCGCTCGGGACCCAGTACTTC.

The CDR3 coding sequence is TGCAGTGCAGCGCCCCAGTACTTC. Residues: CSAAPQYF. The genes are TRBV20-1 and TRBJ2-5; no definite D call. Trimming removed 6 bases from V and 9 bases from J, with 5 bases in between. This CDR3 is built from 8 residues. Germline V lookup: CDR1 DFQATT, CDR2 SNEGSKA (reference sequence).

The chain links TRBV20-1 to TRBJ2-7; D not resolved. Germline V gene data show CDR1 as DFQATT and CDR2 as SNEGSKA (reference sequence). V shed 4 bases and J shed 3 bases, with 13 bases lying between them. The CDR3 runs to 13 residues. The CDR3: CSATPDQIYEQYF. CDR3 nucleotide sequence: TGCAGTGCTACCCCGGACCAAATCTACGAGCAGTACTTC.

The sample holds a few counts of this clonotype. V is TRBV6-1 and J is TRBJ1-4; D possibly corresponds to TRBD1 (5 bases). CDR3 length: 15 amino acids. V shed 6 bases and J shed 8 bases, with 19 bases lying between them. Germline CDR1 MNHNS, CDR2 SASEGT. CDR3 sequence: CASSSRQPLGEKLFF. The CDR3 region has the DNA TGTGCCAGCAGCTCCAGACAGCCTCTTGGAGAAAAACTGTTTTTT.

This clonotype was detected only a few times. The J gene is TRBJ2-7, the V gene TRBV6-5, with 12 bases identical to TRBD2. Germline V gene data show CDR1 as MNHEY and CDR2 as SVGAGI. J lost 5 bases, V lost 5 bases, and 4 bases had no gene match. This CDR3 region has 14 residues. In DNA, the CDR3 is TGTGCCAGCAGTCGACTAGCGGGAGCTCACGAGCAGTACTTC. Its protein is CASSRLAGAHEQYF.

V gene TRBV4-2 combines with J gene TRBJ2-3; perhaps TRBD2 as D (6 bases). Germline CDR1 LGHNA, CDR2 YNFKEQ. This CDR3 comprises 13 residues. V gave up 1 base and J gave up 5 bases, with 7 bases separating them. Written as DNA, the CDR3 is TGTGCCAGCAGCCAAGGACTAGGAGATACGCAGTATTTT. It encodes CASSQGLGDTQYF.

This clonotype was observed a handful of times. The CDR3 sequence is CASSESSPGAVRLKETQYF. CDR3 bases: TGTGCCAGCAGTGAAAGTTCACCCGGGGCAGTCAGACTTAAAGAGACCCAGTACTTC. V usage is TRBV6-1 and J usage is TRBJ2-5, with D possibly called TRBD1 or TRBD2 (5 bases each). The CDR3 spans 19 residues. V lost 2 bases and J lost 3, with 25 bases in between. The germline gives CDR1 MNHNS, CDR2 SASEGT.

The genes are TRBV7-6 and TRBJ2-1; 10 positions match TRBD2. With V trimmed by 5 bases and J by 7 bases, 11 bases remained unmatched. CDR3 length equals 16 residues. CDR1 and CDR2 from the germline V gene are SGHVS and FNYEAQ. CDR3 amino acids: CASSQSRAGGPNEQFF. CDR3 DNA: TGTGCCAGCAGCCAATCCCGAGCGGGAGGGCCAAATGAGCAGTTCTTC.

V usage is TRBV6-5 and J usage is TRBJ1-2; D gene uncertain. From germline, CDR1 is MNHEY and CDR2 SVGAGI. The CDR3 has 14 residues. Trimming shortened V by 0 bases and J by 4 bases, and 9 bases separated the two germline ends. The CDR3 is CASSYSALTYGYTF. The CDR3 nucleotides read TGTGCCAGCAGTTACTCGGCGCTGACCTATGGCTACACCTTC.

The sample holds a few counts of this clonotype. The genes are TRBV11-1 and TRBJ2-1, with TRBD2 identical over 12 bases. The CDR3 is made up of 16 amino acids. Losses at the gene ends were 5 bases for V and 4 bases for J; bases not matched to a gene: 6. Germline loops: CDR1 SGHAT, CDR2 FQDESV (reference sequence). This CDR3 reads CASSRRGLAGYNEQFF. The CDR3 bases are TGTGCCAGCAGCCGGCGCGGACTAGCGGGGTACAATGAGCAGTTCTTC.

V gene TRBV28 combines with J gene TRBJ2-1, with 9 bases fitting TRBD1. Germline V gives CDR1 MDHEN, CDR2 SYDVKM. The CDR3 totals 16 residues. Losses at the gene ends were 3 bases for V and 5 bases for J; bases not matched to a gene: 8. The CDR3 nucleotides are TGTGCCAGCAGTTTCTTGCGGGACAGGGAAGACAATGAGCAGTTCTTC. Amino acid sequence: CASSFLRDREDNEQFF. Full variable domain (outside the CDR3, taken from reference TRBV28 and TRBJ2-1): DVKVTQSSRYLVKRTGEKVFLECVQDMDHENMFWYRQDPGLGLRLIYFSYDVKMKEKGDIPEGYSVSREKKERFSLILESASTNQTSMYLCASSFLRDREDNEQFFGPGTRLTVL.

This clonotype came up a few times. V gene TRBV7-9 combines with J gene TRBJ1-2, with 7 bases lining up with TRBD1. This CDR3 comprises 15 residues. Losses at the gene ends were 5 bases for V and 8 bases for J; bases not matched to a gene: 14. Germline V gene lookup returns CDR1 SEHNR and CDR2 FQNEAQ (reference sequence). The CDR3 here is CASSPSYEGGGGYTF. The DNA of the CDR3 is TGTGCCAGCAGCCCATCTTATGAAGGGGGCGGGGGCTACACCTTC.

This clonotype was counted a few times. The rearrangement joins TRBV6-8 to TRBJ2-4; D gene uncertain. CDR1 and CDR2 (germline): MNHGY, SAAAGT. Deletions cut 5 bases from V and 7 bases from J, with 12 bases between. This CDR3 spans 13 amino acids. CDR3 region: CASSPGQGNIQYF. The CDR3 DNA sequence: TGTGCCAGCAGTCCGGGCCAAGGGAACATTCAGTACTTC.

In this sample, this clonotype turned up many times. V and J are TRBV7-9 and TRBJ2-4; 8 bases align to TRBD2. The CDR3 runs to 15 residues. V was clipped by 4 bases and J by 4 bases; unmatched bases: 6. The germline V gene encodes CDR1 SEHNR and CDR2 FQNEAQ (reference sequence). The CDR3 reads CASSSPSGRKNIQYF. CDR3 coding DNA: TGTGCCAGCAGCTCACCCAGCGGGAGAAAAAACATTCAGTACTTC.

This clonotype has only a few counts. CDR3 sequence reads: CASSQGEGTSGYEQYF. The CDR3 DNA reads TGTGCCAGCAGCCAAGGTGAGGGGACTAGCGGCTACGAGCAGTACTTC. The chain links TRBV14 to TRBJ2-7, with 11 bases fitting TRBD2. This CDR3 contains 16 residues. The V gene's germline CDR1 is SGHDN and CDR2 FVKESK. Trimming cost V 1 base and J 3 bases; bases outside gene matches: 5.

This clonotype has just a few counts. This chain connects TRBV6-1 to TRBJ2-1, with D unresolved. The CDR3 runs 17 residues. The V and J ends lost 6 bases and 0 bases respectively, with 18 bases between them. Germline-derived CDR1 and CDR2 are MNHNS and SASEGT. CDR3 nucleotide sequence: TGTGCCAGCAGCACCTTCCGTGCGGATAGCTCCTACAATGAGCAGTTCTTC. Its protein product is CASSTFRADSSYNEQFF.

This clonotype appeared many times. V and J are TRBV7-8 and TRBJ2-3; 8 positions match TRBD1. Unmatched junction bases numbered 6, after V lost 2 bases and J lost 2 bases. The CDR3 has 16 residues. The germline gives CDR1 SGHVS, CDR2 FQNEAQ. CDR3 in DNA: TGTGCCAGCAGCTTAAGCAGGGGGCGAATCACAGATACGCAGTATTTT. Its protein product is CASSLSRGRITDTQYF.

The chain combines TRBV19 with TRBJ1-2, with D hard to call. CDR1 and CDR2 (germline): LNHDA, SQIVND (reference sequence). The CDR3 is 14 residues long. The germline V and J ends were trimmed by 6 bases and 1 base, with 12 bases remaining between them. The CDR3 here is CASRRTGGNYGYTF. CDR3 in DNA: TGTGCCAGTAGGAGAACCGGAGGTAACTATGGCTACACCTTC.

This clonotype was seen many times. The J gene is TRBJ2-3, the V gene TRBV7-2; D remains unclear. V was clipped by 8 bases and J by 2 bases, with 14 bases between them. CDR3 size: 14 residues. Germline CDR1 and CDR2: SGHTA and FQGNSA. The CDR3: CASFREFNTDTQYF. The CDR3 DNA reads as TGTGCCAGCTTCCGAGAGTTCAACACAGATACGCAGTATTTT. Together with reference TRBV7-2 and TRBJ2-3, the CDR3 gives the full variable domain: GAGVSQSPSNKVTEKGKDVELRCDPISGHTALYWYRQSLGQGLEFLIYFQGNSAPDKSGLPSDRFSAERTGGSVSTLTIQRTQQEDSAVYLCASFREFNTDTQYFGPGTRLTVL.

This clonotype was seen a few times. This chain uses TRBV19 with TRBJ1-5; the match to TRBD1 covers 9 bases. V shed 8 bases, J shed 1 base, and the junction held 6 bases outside the gene matches. Germline V gene sequence: CDR1 LNHDA, CDR2 SQIVND (reference sequence). The CDR3 is 15 amino acids. The CDR3 DNA sequence: TGTGCCAGTTACAGGGGGCCGGGGAGCAATCAGCCCCAGCATTTT. It specifies CASYRGPGSNQPQHF.

This clonotype has a handful of counts. CDR3: CAISEPTGTGTSEQFF. CDR3 DNA: TGTGCCATCAGTGAGCCGACCGGGACAGGGACTTCTGAGCAGTTCTTC. J is TRBJ2-1 and V is TRBV10-3, with 9 bases lining up with TRBD1. CDR1 and CDR2 (germline): ENHRY, SYGVKD. The CDR3 is 16 amino acids. Trimming cost V 2 bases and J 9 bases; bases outside gene matches: 11.

In its sample, this clonotype was seen a few times. The J gene is TRBJ2-5, the V gene TRBV6-1; the match to TRBD2 covers 7 bases. Germline V lookup: CDR1 MNHNS, CDR2 SASEGT. V was pared by 6 bases and J by 2 bases, with 6 bases of the junction left unmatched. This CDR3 contains 14 residues. The CDR3 loop reads CASRATSRQETQYF. The CDR3 nucleotides read TGTGCCAGCAGAGCGACTAGCAGGCAAGAGACCCAGTACTTC.